A selection of T cell receptor beta chains follows, all from one sample in a study of cytomegalovirus exposure and HLA in healthy donors. Clones were sequenced by immunoSEQ multiplex PCR, and TCRdb holds only the in-frame ones, with some missing. Among about 97,000 clones, about four fifths were seen once, and the ten largest hold under 2%. The source material was PBMCs. Receptors originate from a woman aged 40 to 50 in good health and CMV-seronegative. Both conserved end residues are part of each CDR3. The D gene is left open where the match is weak. Some rows have no size entry. The others give once, few or many, or a class for an expanded clone.

j_gene | d_gene | abundance | v_gene | CDR3nt | CDR3aa
TRBJ2-3 | NA | medium-sized | TRBV6-4 | TGTGCCAGCAGTGACTCGAGCGAGATCACAGATACGCAGTATTTT | CASSDSSEITDTQYF
TRBJ2-3 | TRBD1 | NA | TRBV5-1 | TGCGCCAGCAGCGATATGGGACAGGGAGTCACAGATACGCAGTATTTT | CASSDMGQGVTDTQYF
TRBJ2-3 | NA | once | TRBV30 | TGTGCCTGGAGTGTACAAGCAGATACGCAGTATTTT | CAWSVQADTQYF
TRBJ2-2 | NA | NA | TRBV9 | TGTGCCAGCAGCGTAGAGGGACTCACTTACACCGGGGAGCTGTTTTTT | CASSVEGLTYTGELFF
TRBJ1-6 | NA | NA | TRBV6-1 | TGTGCCAGCAGCCCAGGCCTCCGCGTGGATTCACCCCTCCACTTT | CASSPGLRVDSPLHF
TRBJ2-3 | NA | few | TRBV18 | TGTGCCAGCTCTTCAACCGGGACTGCTTACACAGATACGCAGTATTTT | CASSSTGTAYTDTQYF
TRBJ2-5 | NA | NA | TRBV19 | TGTGCCAGTAGTATTAACACCCAAGAGACCCAGTACTTC | CASSINTQETQYF
TRBJ2-5 | TRBD2 | NA | TRBV28 | TGTGCCAGCAGTTCAAGACTAGCGGGAGTGGGGGAGACCCAGTACTTC | CASSSRLAGVGETQYF
TRBJ1-5 | NA | NA | TRBV19 | TGTGCCAGTCGAAGACAGTTTTCTAGCAATCAGCCCCAGCATTTT | CASRRQFSSNQPQHF
TRBJ1-4 | NA | few | TRBV7-2 | TGTGCCAGCAGCTTAGTCGGTATTGCAACTAATGAAAAACTGTTTTTT | CASSLVGIATNEKLFF
TRBJ1-1 | NA | NA | TRBV7-9 | TGTGCCAGCAGCTTAGAAGCGGGGAACACTGAAGCTTTCTTT | CASSLEAGNTEAFF
TRBJ1-4 | NA | NA | TRBV2 | TGTGCCAGCAGTGAACGTTCGCTCGGGAATAATGAAAAACTGTTTTTT | CASSERSLGNNEKLFF
TRBJ1-1 | TRBD1 | NA | TRBV7-2 | TGTGCCAGCAGCTTATTCGACAGGGCGGATACTGAAGCTTTCTTT | CASSLFDRADTEAFF
TRBJ2-7 | NA | NA | TRBV7-8 | TGTGCCAGCAGCTTAGGCGGCCGCCTCTCCTACGAGCAGTACTTC | CASSLGGRLSYEQYF
TRBJ2-7 | NA | NA | TRBV7-9 | TGTTCCAGCGGCTTAGGGGGGGGTAAGGACGAGCAGTACTTC | CSSGLGGGKDEQYF
TRBJ2-2 | NA | NA | TRBV27 | TGTGCCAGCAGTTTCGCAGGGACCGGGGAGCTGTTTTTT | CASSFAGTGELFF
TRBJ2-2 | TRBD1 | NA | TRBV30 | TGTGCCTGGACCGGGACAGGGGAAACCGGGGAGCTGTTTTTT | CAWTGTGETGELFF
TRBJ2-3 | NA | few | TRBV13 | TGTGCCAGCAGCTGGGGCTCCCTGGCGAGCGGCACAGATACGCAGTATTTT | CASSWGSLASGTDTQYF
TRBJ2-4 | NA | NA | TRBV28 | TGTGCCAGCAGTCCCTGGACAGGGAGGGGAGACATTCAGTACTTC | CASSPWTGRGDIQYF
TRBJ1-3 | NA | NA | TRBV7-8 | TGTGCCAGCAGCTTAGTTAGGAGCTCTGGAAACACCATATATTTT | CASSLVRSSGNTIYF
TRBJ2-3 | NA | NA | TRBV5-5 | TGTGCCAGCAGATCGGTAACTAGCACAGATACGCAGTATTTT | CASRSVTSTDTQYF
TRBJ2-7 | TRBD2 | NA | TRBV19 | TGTGCCAGTAGTACCCTCGAGACTAGCGGCCGCTACGAGCAGTACTTC | CASSTLETSGRYEQYF
TRBJ2-1 | NA | NA | TRBV6-6 | TGTGCCAGCAGACAAACCGGGACTGGGGAATACAATGAGCAGTTCTTC | CASRQTGTGEYNEQFF
TRBJ2-5 | TRBD1 | NA | TRBV5-1 | TGCGCCAGCAGCTTTGGACAGGGAGGTCCAGAGACCCAGTACTTC | CASSFGQGGPETQYF
TRBJ2-1 | NA | NA | TRBV1 | TGCACCAGCAGCCAAGTTGAGCGTCTAGCGGGGGTATACAATGAGCAGTTCTTC | CTSSQVERLAGVYNEQFF
TRBJ2-6 | NA | NA | TRBV7-2 | TGTGCCAGCACAGGGGCGGGGGCCAACGTCCTGACTTTC | CASTGAGANVLTF
TRBJ1-1 | NA | few | TRBV9 | TGTGCCAGCAGCCCCTCAGAGGCGGGGGGCACTGAAGCTTTCTTT | CASSPSEAGGTEAFF
TRBJ1-1 | TRBD1 | few | TRBV5-1 | TGCGCCAGCAGGCAGGGGGCCGCGAACACTGAAGCTTTCTTT | CASRQGAANTEAFF
TRBJ1-3 | TRBD1 | NA | TRBV2 | TGTGCCAGCCGTCAGGGGGTTGGAAACACCATATATTTT | CASRQGVGNTIYF
TRBJ2-5 | NA | NA | TRBV7-9 | TGTTCCAGCAGCGCTGGACAGTCAGCACCGCAAGAGACCCAGTACTTC | CSSSAGQSAPQETQYF
TRBJ2-3 | NA | NA | TRBV7-9 | TGTGCCAGCAGCTTTCCCCCCGACAATACGCAGTATTTT | CASSFPPDNTQYF
TRBJ2-1 | TRBD2 | few | TRBV7-3 | TGTGCCAGCAGCTTAACCCCGGGAGGTTACAATGAGCAGTTCTTC | CASSLTPGGYNEQFF
TRBJ2-7 | TRBD1 | few | TRBV7-2 | TGTGCCAGCAGCCCACAGGGGCTATCCTACGAGCAGTACTTC | CASSPQGLSYEQYF
TRBJ2-5 | TRBD1 | NA | TRBV5-1 | TGCGCCAGCAACCCGCAGGGGGTACAAGAGACCCAGTACTTC | CASNPQGVQETQYF
TRBJ1-5 | NA | NA | TRBV7-2 | TGTGCCAGCAGCTTCGACAGTAGCAATCAGCCCCAGCATTTT | CASSFDSSNQPQHF
TRBJ2-7 | NA | NA | TRBV6-1 | TGTGCCAGCAGTTCAAGCGGTCTGCGCACGGACGAGCAGTACTTC | CASSSSGLRTDEQYF